Listed below are T cell receptor beta chains from one sample, sequenced in a study of cytomegalovirus exposure and HLA in healthy donors. Here immunoSEQ multiplex PCR was the method, and the copy in TCRdb shows in-frame clones only, minus some. The repertoire includes about 190,000 clones, approximately 80% of them detected once, and 1.5% to 2% sits in the top ten. Sequencing was done on a sample of PBMCs. Receptors originate from a woman in her 30s in good health and CMV-seronegative. Both conserved end residues are part of each CDR3. The order of the fields is clone size, V gene, J gene, D gene, CDR3 protein, CDR3 DNA. D genes are given only for firm matches. Only some rows state a clone size, as once, few, many or a class for expanded clones.

-,TRBV4-2,TRBJ1-2,TRBD1,CASSQGTGANYGYTF,TGTGCCAGCAGCCAAGGGACAGGCGCGAACTATGGCTACACCTTC
-,TRBV13,TRBJ2-5,-,CASSLGGRGSQETQYF,TGTGCCAGCAGCTTAGGTGGCAGGGGCTCCCAAGAGACCCAGTACTTC
-,TRBV6-6,TRBJ2-1,TRBD2,CASSDSGGAVHEQFF,TGTGCCAGCAGTGATAGCGGGGGGGCAGTCCATGAGCAGTTCTTC
-,TRBV19,TRBJ1-1,-,CASSTTKNTEAFF,TGTGCCAGTAGTACTACCAAGAACACTGAAGCTTTCTTT
many,TRBV2,TRBJ2-1,TRBD1,CASSGWDSSYNEQFF,TGTGCCAGCAGTGGTTGGGACAGCTCCTACAATGAGCAGTTCTTC
few,TRBV6-5,TRBJ1-6,-,CASSYSGPYNSPLHF,TGTGCCAGCAGTTACTCCGGTCCCTATAATTCACCCCTCCACTTT
-,TRBV11-3,TRBJ2-1,TRBD2,CASSNQGLAGGGEQFF,TGTGCCAGCAGCAACCAAGGACTAGCGGGAGGAGGTGAGCAGTTCTTC
-,TRBV27,TRBJ2-2,-,CASSLYGELFF,TGTGCCAGCAGTTTGTACGGGGAGCTGTTTTTT
few,TRBV7-6,TRBJ1-2,-,CATAHPQDHGYTF,TGTGCCACCGCCCACCCGCAGGATCATGGCTACACCTTC
-,TRBV9,TRBJ1-2,TRBD1,CASSEGVTGGYGYTF,TGTGCCAGCAGCGAGGGGGTGACAGGGGGCTATGGCTACACCTTC
-,TRBV5-6,TRBJ2-1,-,CASSLAPQRSSYNEQFF,TGTGCCAGCAGCTTGGCCCCCCAGCGGAGCTCCTACAATGAGCAGTTCTTC
-,TRBV18,TRBJ2-7,-,CASSPEDFEQYF,TGTGCCAGCTCACCGGAGGACTTCGAGCAGTACTTC
-,TRBV6-1,TRBJ1-3,-,CASSGRRHTIYF,TGTGCCAGCAGTGGGCGGAGGCACACCATATATTTT
-,TRBV5-1,TRBJ1-2,TRBD1,CASRSTGTGFRYGYTF,TGCGCCAGCAGATCTACCGGGACAGGGTTTCGCTATGGCTACACCTTC
once,TRBV6-1,TRBJ2-7,-,CASSEIRVTRGAYYEQYF,TGTGCCAGCAGTGAAATTCGGGTGACTAGGGGAGCGTACTACGAGCAGTACTTC
few,TRBV29-1,TRBJ2-3,-,CSVVVAGKPTDTQYF,TGCAGCGTTGTTGTGGCGGGGAAGCCAACAGATACGCAGTATTTT
few,TRBV15,TRBJ1-1,-,CATSRQREGLNTEAFF,TGTGCCACCAGCCGACAAAGGGAGGGATTGAACACTGAAGCTTTCTTT
-,TRBV2,TRBJ2-5,TRBD1,CASTSGMDRDQETQYF,TGTGCCAGCACCTCTGGCATGGACAGGGACCAAGAGACCCAGTACTTC
few,TRBV7-6,TRBJ2-7,-,CASGGSGRSSYEQYF,TGTGCCAGCGGAGGATCAGGTCGGAGCTCCTACGAGCAGTACTTC
-,TRBV7-9,TRBJ1-2,TRBD1,CSSSPPLTGNYGYTF,TGTTCCAGCAGCCCACCACTGACAGGGAACTATGGCTACACCTTC
once,TRBV12-5,TRBJ2-5,TRBD2,CASGLVLGGEAEGCGETQYF,TGTGCTAGTGGTTTGGTACTGGGAGGGGAGGCCGAAGGCTGCGGAGAGACCCAGTACTTC
-,TRBV5-1,TRBJ2-1,-,CASTPDSRRAYEQFF,TGCGCCAGCACGCCTGATAGCCGGAGGGCGTATGAGCAGTTCTTC
-,TRBV19,TRBJ1-5,TRBD1,CASSIGQGAGWEPQHF,TGTGCCAGTAGTATAGGACAGGGGGCGGGGTGGGAGCCCCAGCATTTT
-,TRBV5-4,TRBJ2-1,-,CASSRPPEGRQDEQFF,TGTGCCAGCAGCCGACCCCCGGAGGGACGTCAAGATGAGCAGTTCTTC
-,TRBV19,TRBJ1-5,-,CASSILPGGWNQPQHF,TGTGCCAGTAGTATACTACCGGGGGGTTGGAATCAGCCCCAGCATTTT
-,TRBV5-1,TRBJ2-3,-,CASSLITSSTDTQYF,TGCGCCAGCAGCTTGATCACATCTAGCACAGATACGCAGTATTTT
-,TRBV6-5,TRBJ2-5,TRBD2,CASSSRLAGETQYF,TGTGCCAGCAGTTCGCGACTAGCAGGGGAGACCCAGTACTTC
-,TRBV7-2,TRBJ2-7,TRBD2,CASSPSTSGGAYEQYF,TGTGCCAGCAGCCCCTCAACTAGCGGGGGGGCCTACGAGCAGTACTTC
few,TRBV27,TRBJ2-7,TRBD2,CASSSLAGEYEQYF,TGTGCCAGCAGTTCGCTAGCGGGGGAATACGAGCAGTACTTC
few,TRBV11-2,TRBJ1-1,TRBD1,CASSLGQGLRAEAFF,TGTGCCAGCAGCTTAGGACAGGGTCTGAGGGCTGAAGCTTTCTTT
-,TRBV15,TRBJ2-5,-,CATSREEVAWETQYF,TGTGCCACCAGCAGAGAGGAGGTGGCGTGGGAGACCCAGTACTTC
once,TRBV6-5,TRBJ1-1,-,CASSYGAGDTEAFF,TGTGCCAGCAGTTATGGGGCGGGGGACACTGAAGCTTTCTTT